This TCR beta chain was found in a study of T-cell reconstitution after alpha-beta-depleted transplantation in children. CDR1 and CDR2 (germline): DFQATT, SNEGSKA (reference sequence). The V and J ends lost 3 bases and 8 bases respectively, with 11 bases between them. The CDR3 is 12 residues long. Only a few counts were recorded for this clonotype. Unique molecular identifiers were used to barcode this TCRbeta library. A single record per CDR3 protein comes from TCRdb applying MiXCR to the PCR reads. The profile shows 500,000 or so distinct CDR3 sequences, 30% to 35% of them singletons. The V call is TRBV20-1, the J call TRBJ2-4; possibly TRBD2 for D (5 bases). The sample consisted of PBMCs from the stem cell graft donor, taken from the stem cell graft. The clonotype was recovered from a human donor who donated a stem cell graft to a child with aplastic anemia. The CDR3 region is CSASTRQDIQYF. The CDR3 nucleotides read TGCAGTGCTAGCACTAGGCAAGACATTCAGTACTTC.